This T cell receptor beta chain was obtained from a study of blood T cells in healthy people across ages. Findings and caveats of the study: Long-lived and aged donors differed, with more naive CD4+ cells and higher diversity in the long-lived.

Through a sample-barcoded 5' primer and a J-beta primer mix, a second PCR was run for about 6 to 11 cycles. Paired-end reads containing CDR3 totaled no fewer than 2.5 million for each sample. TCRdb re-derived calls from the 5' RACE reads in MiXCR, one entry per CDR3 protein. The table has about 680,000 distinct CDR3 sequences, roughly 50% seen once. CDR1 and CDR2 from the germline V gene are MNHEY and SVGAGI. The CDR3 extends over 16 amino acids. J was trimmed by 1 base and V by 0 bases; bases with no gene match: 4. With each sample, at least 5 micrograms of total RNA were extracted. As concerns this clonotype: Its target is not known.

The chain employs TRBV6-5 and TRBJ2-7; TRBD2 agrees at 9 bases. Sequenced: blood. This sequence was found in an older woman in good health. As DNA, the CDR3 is TGTGCCAGCAGTTACTCGGGCGGGAGGGGGTCCTACGAGCAGTACTTC. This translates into CASSYSGGRGSYEQYF.